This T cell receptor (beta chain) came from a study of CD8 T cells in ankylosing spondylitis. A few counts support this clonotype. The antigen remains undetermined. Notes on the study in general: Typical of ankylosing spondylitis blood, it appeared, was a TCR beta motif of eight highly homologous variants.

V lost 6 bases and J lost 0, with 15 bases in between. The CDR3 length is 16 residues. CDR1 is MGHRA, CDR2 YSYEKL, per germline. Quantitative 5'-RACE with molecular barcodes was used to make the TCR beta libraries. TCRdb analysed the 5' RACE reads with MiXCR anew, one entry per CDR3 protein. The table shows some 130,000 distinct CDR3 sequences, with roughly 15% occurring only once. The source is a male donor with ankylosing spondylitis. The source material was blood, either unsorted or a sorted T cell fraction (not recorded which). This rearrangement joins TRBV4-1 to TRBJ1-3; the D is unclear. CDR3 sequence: CASRDPIRSSGNTIYF. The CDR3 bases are TGCGCCAGCAGAGATCCCATCAGGAGCTCTGGAAACACCATATATTTT.